Each of the 26 T cell receptor beta chains below was sequenced from the same sample in a study of T cell changes during pregnancy in multiple sclerosis. The data were produced by immunoSEQ multiplex PCR, yet TCRdb's version contains in-frame clones alone and is incomplete. The sample carries tens of thousands of clones, 89% recorded once. The sequenced sample was CD8+ T cells from peripheral blood mononuclear cells, obtained in the third trimester of pregnancy. Receptors were obtained from a female donor with multiple sclerosis, enrolled in a pregnancy study.

The chain is built from TRBV19 and TRBJ2-2; the match to TRBD2 covers 10 bases. The CDR3 has 17 residues. CDR1 LNHDA and CDR2 SQIVND come from the germline V gene (reference sequence). The junction had 13 bases not matched to a gene; V was cut back by 6 bases and J by 6 bases. CDR3 region: CASSSQELAGVAGELFF. CDR3 in DNA: TGTGCCAGTAGCTCGCAGGAGCTAGCGGGAGTTGCCGGGGAGCTGTTTTTT.

A word on this clone: At one boundary the junction diverges from the germline segment, which might be a read error. The chain combines TRBV11-2 with TRBJ1-2; D perhaps matches TRBD1 (5 bases). The CDR3 is made up of 14 amino acids. CDR1 SGHAT and CDR2 FQNNGV come from the germline V gene. The CDR3 sequence is CASSLGRASYGYTF. CDR3 sequence (DNA): TGTGCCAGCAGTTTAGGCAGGGCGAGCTATGGCTACACCTTC.

V is TRBV4-2 and J is TRBJ2-3; 9 bases map to TRBD2. J gave up 6 bases and V 0 bases, and 7 bases lay outside the gene matches. Germline V gene sequence: CDR1 LGHNA, CDR2 YNFKEQ. This CDR3 is 16 amino acids long. In DNA, the CDR3 is TGTGCCAGCAGCCAAGAGTCGGCGGGGGGGCCGGATACGCAGTATTTT. This sequence encodes CASSQESAGGPDTQYF.

The chain combines TRBV6-5 with TRBJ2-5; maybe TRBD1 (6 bases). Per germline, CDR1 MNHEY and CDR2 SVGAGI. The CDR3 spans 13 residues. Trimming removed 4 bases at V and 6 bases at J, with 12 bases between. The CDR3 spells CASSFGQLQTQYF. The CDR3, as DNA: TGTGCCAGCAGTTTCGGACAGCTACAGACCCAGTACTTC.

This clone has a single count. This chain links TRBV5-1 with TRBJ1-1; D is perhaps TRBD1 (5 bases). CDR3 size: 15 residues. The V and J ends lost 1 base and 1 base respectively, with 11 bases between them. Germline assignment: CDR1 SGHRS and CDR2 YFSETQ. The CDR3 loop is CASSLNWGENTEAFF. In nucleotides, the CDR3 is TGCGCCAGCAGCTTGAATTGGGGGGAGAACACTGAAGCTTTCTTT.

The table lists this clone with a few counts. This sequence joins TRBV19 and TRBJ1-1, with a tentative D call TRBD1 (6 bases). The CDR3 extends over 10 amino acids. Germline V gene data show CDR1 as LNHDA and CDR2 as SQIVND (reference sequence). Trimming left V 11 bases short and J 6 bases short, with 10 bases between. The CDR3 loop is CAAQGAEAFF. CDR3 DNA sequence: TGTGCCGCACAGGGCGCTGAAGCTTTCTTT.

The chain is built from TRBV28 and TRBJ2-7, with 7 bases lining up with TRBD2. V shed 3 bases, J shed 1 base, and the junction held 9 bases outside the gene matches. The CDR3 runs to 16 residues. From germline, CDR1 is MDHEN and CDR2 SYDVKM. For the CDR3, the DNA is TGTGCCAGCAGTTTGAATCGGGAGGACCCTTCCTACGAGCAGTACTTC. Translating it yields CASSLNREDPSYEQYF.

The chain links TRBV14 to TRBJ2-7, with TRBD2 matching 7 bases. Germline V lookup: CDR1 SGHDN, CDR2 FVKESK. V dropped 1 base and J dropped 3; count of bases not matched to a gene: 9. The CDR3 loop spans 16 amino acids. The CDR3: CASSQVRLAENYEQYF. The CDR3 coding sequence is TGTGCCAGCAGCCAAGTTCGTCTAGCGGAAAACTACGAGCAGTACTTC.

The chain employs TRBV5-4 and TRBJ2-7; TRBD2 is a possible D gene (5 bases). Germline CDR1 SGHNT, CDR2 YYREEE (reference sequence). There are 14 residues in the CDR3. V dropped 3 bases and J dropped 2 bases, with 12 bases sitting between them. The CDR3 loop is CASSYTGFAYEQYF. The CDR3 bases are TGTGCCAGCAGCTACACGGGATTCGCCTACGAGCAGTACTTC.

The chain links TRBV6-5 to TRBJ2-7, with D perhaps TRBD1 (5 bases). V was trimmed by 5 bases and J by 1 base, leaving 12 bases between them. Germline values: CDR1 MNHEY, CDR2 SVGAGI. This CDR3 is built from 14 residues. The CDR3 sequence is CASSRFGASYEQYF. The CDR3 region has the DNA TGTGCCAGCAGTCGCTTTGGGGCGTCCTACGAGCAGTACTTC.

V usage is TRBV27 and J usage is TRBJ1-5; D not resolved. V lost 6 bases and J lost 6, with 9 bases in between. Germline CDR1 reads MNHEY; CDR2 reads SMNVEV (reference sequence). The CDR3 runs to 12 residues. Here the CDR3 reads CASSFLRQPQHF. The DNA of the CDR3 is TGTGCCAGCAGCTTTCTACGTCAGCCCCAGCATTTT.

The chain joins TRBV10-3 to TRBJ1-1; D remains unclear. Trimming stripped 2 bases from V and 1 base from J, with 8 bases between. This CDR3 contains 14 residues. Germline V CDR1 and CDR2: ENHRY, SYGVKD. The CDR3 DNA reads as TGTGCCATCAGTGAGCAGGTCCAGAACACTGAAGCTTTCTTT. It translates to CAISEQVQNTEAFF.

The CDR3 sequence: CASSKVLLGTGDVPQHF. The CDR3, as DNA: TGTGCCAGCAGCAAAGTTCTGCTTGGGACAGGGGATGTGCCCCAGCATTTT. The chain uses TRBV21-1 and TRBJ1-5; TRBD1 is the table's D call and was not checked against the DNA. TRBV21-1 is classified as a pseudogene. The CDR3 spans 17 residues.

The V gene is TRBV6-1, the J gene TRBJ2-3; 8 nucleotides align to TRBD2. The CDR3 spans 14 residues. Trimming cost V 4 bases and J 7 bases; bases outside gene matches: 7. Germline values: CDR1 MNHNS, CDR2 SASEGT. The CDR3 sequence is CASSGTSGPNTQYF. For the CDR3, the DNA is TGTGCCAGCAGTGGCACTAGCGGTCCGAATACGCAGTATTTT.

The chain has TRBV7-9 and TRBJ2-1; 8 bases match TRBD2. This CDR3 comprises 15 residues. The V and J ends lost 5 bases and 10 bases, in that order; junction bases with no gene match: 13. CDR1 SEHNR and CDR2 FQNEAQ come from the germline V gene (reference sequence). CDR3 amino acids: CASSRGASGSKEQFF. The CDR3, as DNA: TGTGCCAGCAGCCGCGGGGCCAGCGGGAGTAAGGAGCAGTTCTTC.

The chain couples TRBV19 to TRBJ1-2; the D gene is possibly TRBD1 (5 bases). The CDR3 runs 12 residues. The germline V gene has CDR1 LNHDA and CDR2 SQIVND (reference sequence). CDR3 DNA sequence: TGTGGAGTCGCCGCTCGGGGGAGTGGCTACACCTTC. It specifies CGVAARGSGYTF.

This clone showed up just a few times. The rearrangement joins TRBV30 to TRBJ1-1, with D unresolved. The CDR3 is 13 residues long. V lost 0 bases, J lost 1 base, and 6 bases lay in between. The germline V gene encodes CDR1 GTSNPN and CDR2 SVGIG (reference sequence). The CDR3 is CAWSVLQNTEAFF. The DNA of the CDR3 is TGTGCCTGGAGTGTACTCCAGAACACTGAAGCTTTCTTT.

V is TRBV27 and J is TRBJ2-7; 14 nucleotides line up with TRBD2. This CDR3 comprises 15 residues. Per germline, CDR1 MNHEY and CDR2 SMNVEV (reference sequence). The V gene end was trimmed by 5 bases and the J gene end by 6 bases; junction bases not matched to a gene: 6. CDR3 sequence (DNA): TGTGCCAGCAGTACGGGACTAGCGGGAGTTGGCGAGCAGTACTTC. Encoded protein: CASSTGLAGVGEQYF.

The J gene is TRBJ1-2, the V gene TRBV7-3; no clear D. Germline V gene lookup returns CDR1 SGHTA and CDR2 FQGTGA. The CDR3 length is 15 residues. Deletions cut 1 base from V and 2 bases from J, with 11 bases between. The CDR3 bases are TGTGCCAGCAGCTTAAATAGTCTCGAAAACTATGGCTACACCTTC. Its translation: CASSLNSLENYGYTF.

The chain couples TRBV11-2 to TRBJ2-5; a weak D match, TRBD2 (6 bases). Trimming stripped 4 bases from V and 5 bases from J, with 23 bases between. The germline CDR1 and CDR2 sequences are SGHAT and FQNNGV. CDR3 length: 17 residues. CDR3 residues: CASSSWDSTKGKETQYF. CDR3 DNA sequence: TGTGCCAGCAGCTCCTGGGACTCGACAAAAGGGAAGGAGACCCAGTACTTC.

The V call is TRBV7-9, the J call TRBJ2-1; 9 bases align to TRBD1. Germline V gene lookup returns CDR1 SEHNR and CDR2 FQNEAQ (reference sequence). This CDR3 region has 18 residues. The ends lost 4 bases at V and 6 bases at J; junction bases unmatched: 16. CDR3 protein: CASSSPLMTGGDPNEQFF. CDR3 bases: TGTGCCAGCAGCTCCCCACTGATGACAGGGGGGGATCCCAATGAGCAGTTCTTC.

This clone appeared once. The rearrangement uses TRBV27 and TRBJ1-1, with D perhaps TRBD1 (6 bases). The length of the CDR3 is 15 residues. V was clipped by 5 bases and J by 0 bases, with 13 bases between them. Germline values: CDR1 MNHEY, CDR2 SMNVEV (reference sequence). The CDR3 region is CASSVYRAVNTEAFF. The CDR3 bases are TGTGCCAGCAGTGTATACAGGGCTGTGAACACTGAAGCTTTCTTT.

The CDR3 spells CASSVGASGSNEQFF. DNA of the CDR3: TGTGCCAGCAGCGTAGGGGCTAGCGGGAGCAATGAGCAGTTCTTC. The chain combines TRBV9 with TRBJ2-1, with 10 nucleotides matching TRBD2. The V gene end was trimmed by 0 bases and the J gene end by 6 bases; junction bases not matched to a gene: 3. The CDR3 contains 15 residues. CDR1 and CDR2 from the germline V gene are SGDLS and YYNGEE. Together with reference TRBV9 and TRBJ2-1, the CDR3 gives the full variable domain: DSGVTQTPKHLITATGQRVTLRCSPRSGDLSVYWYQQSLDQGLQFLIQYYNGEERAKGNILERFSAQQFPDLHSELNLSSLELGDSALYFCASSVGASGSNEQFFGPGTRLTVL.

This chain uses TRBV9 with TRBJ1-1; D possibly corresponds to TRBD1 (6 bases). V lost 3 bases to trimming and J lost 6 bases, with 18 bases between them. CDR3 size: 15 residues. In germline, CDR1 is SGDLS, CDR2 YYNGEE. The CDR3 nucleotides are TGTGCCAGCAGCGGACACTACAGGGTTGGTCCTGAAGCTTTCTTT. It translates to CASSGHYRVGPEAFF. Variable domain in full (rest from reference TRBV9 and TRBJ1-1): DSGVTQTPKHLITATGQRVTLRCSPRSGDLSVYWYQQSLDQGLQFLIQYYNGEERAKGNILERFSAQQFPDLHSELNLSSLELGDSALYFCASSGHYRVGPEAFFGQGTRLTVV.

The chain couples TRBV11-2 to TRBJ1-3; no definite D call. Germline lookup yields CDR1 SGHAT and CDR2 FQNNGV. The CDR3 is 16 amino acids. The germline V and J ends were trimmed by 0 bases and 7 bases, with 16 bases remaining between them. CDR3 nucleotides: TGTGCCAGCAGCTTAGATCGGGATTACTCGGGGAACACCATATATTTT. Residues: CASSLDRDYSGNTIYF. Using reference TRBV11-2 and TRBJ1-3 for the parts outside the CDR3, the full variable domain is EAGVAQSPRYKIIEKRQSVAFWCNPISGHATLYWYQQILGQGPKLLIQFQNNGVVDDSQLPKDRFSAERLKGVDSTLKIQPAKLEDSAVYLCASSLDRDYSGNTIYFGEGSWLTVV.

The chain uses TRBV5-1 and TRBJ1-1; no firm D call. The CDR3 is made up of 14 amino acids. Trimming pared 0 bases from V and 1 base from J, leaving 7 bases between. Germline loops: CDR1 SGHRS, CDR2 YFSETQ. In nucleotides, the CDR3 is TGCGCCAGCAGCTTGGACGGGAGGAACACTGAAGCTTTCTTT. Its protein is CASSLDGRNTEAFF.